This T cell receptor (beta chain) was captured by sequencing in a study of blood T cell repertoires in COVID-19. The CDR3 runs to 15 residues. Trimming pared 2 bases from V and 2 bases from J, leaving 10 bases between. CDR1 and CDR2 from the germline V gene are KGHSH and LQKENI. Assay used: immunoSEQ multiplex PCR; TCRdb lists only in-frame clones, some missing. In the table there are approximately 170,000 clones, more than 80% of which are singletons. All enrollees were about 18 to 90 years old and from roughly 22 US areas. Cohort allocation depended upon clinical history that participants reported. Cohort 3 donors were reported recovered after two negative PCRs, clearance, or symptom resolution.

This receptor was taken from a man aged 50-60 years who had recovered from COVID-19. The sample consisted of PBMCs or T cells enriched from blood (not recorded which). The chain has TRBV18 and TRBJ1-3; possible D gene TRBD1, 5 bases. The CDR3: CASSPSGGTGNTIYF. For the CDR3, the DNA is TGTGCCAGCTCACCATCCGGGGGTACTGGAAACACCATATATTTT.